This T cell receptor beta chain was recovered during a study of T-cell memory formation after mild COVID-19. From 5'RACE with constant-segment primers came TCR alpha and TCR beta cDNA libraries that carried sample barcodes and UMIs. TCRdb redid the calling of the 5' RACE reads with MiXCR, one entry per CDR3 protein. The sample contains 350,000 to 550,000 distinct CDR3 sequences, around 17% of which appear only once. Trimming cost V 5 bases and J 6 bases, with 12 bases left between them. The CDR3 is 13 residues long. The germline V gene encodes CDR1 LGHDT and CDR2 YNNKEL (reference sequence). The receptor was derived from a man between 18 and 29 years old who had mild COVID-19 (a few samples of this study predate the infection). Cell type and time point are not known. The chain links TRBV3-1 to TRBJ2-3, with a possible D match to TRBD1 (6 bases). Source material: PBMCs or a T cell subset sorted from them (not recorded which). The CDR3 loop reads CASSRTEMDTQYF. The CDR3 nucleotides read TGTGCCAGCAGCAGGACAGAGATGGATACGCAGTATTTT.